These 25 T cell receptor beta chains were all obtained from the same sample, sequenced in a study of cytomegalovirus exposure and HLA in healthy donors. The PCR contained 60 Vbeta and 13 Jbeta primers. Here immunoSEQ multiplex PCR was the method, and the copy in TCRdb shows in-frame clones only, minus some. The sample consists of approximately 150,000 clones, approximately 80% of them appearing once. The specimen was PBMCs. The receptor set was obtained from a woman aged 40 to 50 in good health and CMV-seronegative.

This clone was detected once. CDR3 sequence reads: CASSLGRTGGYEQYF. The CDR3 DNA reads TGTGCCAGCAGCTTAGGTAGGACAGGGGGCTACGAGCAGTACTTC. This chain links TRBV11-2 with TRBJ2-7; 10 bases line up with TRBD1. The V and J ends lost 1 base and 3 bases, in that order; junction bases with no gene match: 3. The CDR3 length is 15 residues. Germline lookup yields CDR1 SGHAT and CDR2 FQNNGV.

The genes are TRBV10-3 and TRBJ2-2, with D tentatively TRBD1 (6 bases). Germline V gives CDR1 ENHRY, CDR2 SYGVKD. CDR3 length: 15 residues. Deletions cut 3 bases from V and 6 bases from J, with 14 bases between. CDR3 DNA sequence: TGTGCCATCAGTGATAGGGGGAAAGGCGCCGGGGAGCTGTTTTTT. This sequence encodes CAISDRGKGAGELFF.

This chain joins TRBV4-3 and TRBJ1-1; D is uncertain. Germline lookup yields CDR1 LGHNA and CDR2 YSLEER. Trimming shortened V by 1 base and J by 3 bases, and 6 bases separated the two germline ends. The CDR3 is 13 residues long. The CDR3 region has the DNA TGCGCCAGCAGCCAAGTCCAGGACACTGAAGCTTTCTTT. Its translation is CASSQVQDTEAFF.

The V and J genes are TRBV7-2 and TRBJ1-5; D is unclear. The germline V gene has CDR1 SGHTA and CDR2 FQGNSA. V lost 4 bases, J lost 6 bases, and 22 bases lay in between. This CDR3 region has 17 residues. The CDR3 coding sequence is TGTGCCAGCAGCTCCCGTTCCGGTCCTGAAGCGGGTCAGCCCCAGCATTTT. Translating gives CASSSRSGPEAGQPQHF.

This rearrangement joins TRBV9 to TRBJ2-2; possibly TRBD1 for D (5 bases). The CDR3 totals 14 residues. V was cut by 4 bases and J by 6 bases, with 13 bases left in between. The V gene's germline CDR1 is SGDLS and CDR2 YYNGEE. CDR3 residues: CASSIPTDAGELFF. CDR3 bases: TGTGCCAGCAGCATCCCGACAGATGCCGGGGAGCTGTTTTTT.

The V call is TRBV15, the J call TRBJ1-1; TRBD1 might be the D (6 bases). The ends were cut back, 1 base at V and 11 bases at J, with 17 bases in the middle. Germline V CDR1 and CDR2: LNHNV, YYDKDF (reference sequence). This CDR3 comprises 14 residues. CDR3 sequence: CATSRGSGLQGAFF. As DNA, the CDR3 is TGTGCCACCAGCAGAGGGTCCGGGCTACAGGGCGCTTTCTTT.

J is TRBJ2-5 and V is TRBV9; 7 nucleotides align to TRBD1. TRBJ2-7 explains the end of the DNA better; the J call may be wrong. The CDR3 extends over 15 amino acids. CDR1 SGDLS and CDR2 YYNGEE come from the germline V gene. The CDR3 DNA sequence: TGTGCCAGCAGCGACCGGGACAGAAACGACTACGAGCAGTACTTC. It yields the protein CASSDRDRNDYEQYF.

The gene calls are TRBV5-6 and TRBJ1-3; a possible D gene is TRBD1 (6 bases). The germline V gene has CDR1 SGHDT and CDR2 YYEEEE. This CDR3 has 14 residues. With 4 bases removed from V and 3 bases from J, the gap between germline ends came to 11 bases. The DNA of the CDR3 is TGTGCCAGCAGCGGGGACATCTTTGGAAACACCATATATTTT. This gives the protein CASSGDIFGNTIYF.

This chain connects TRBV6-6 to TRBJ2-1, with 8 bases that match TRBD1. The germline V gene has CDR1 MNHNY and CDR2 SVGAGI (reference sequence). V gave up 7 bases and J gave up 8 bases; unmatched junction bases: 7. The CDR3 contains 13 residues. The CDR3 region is CASTGTGRDEQFF. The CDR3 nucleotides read TGTGCCAGCACGGGGACAGGAAGGGATGAGCAGTTCTTC.

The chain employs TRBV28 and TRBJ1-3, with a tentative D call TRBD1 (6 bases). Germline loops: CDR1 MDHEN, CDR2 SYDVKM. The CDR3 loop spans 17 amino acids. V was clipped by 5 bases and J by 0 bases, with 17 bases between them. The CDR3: CASSLYRTASSGNTIYF. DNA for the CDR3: TGTGCCAGCAGTCTATACAGGACAGCCAGCTCTGGAAACACCATATATTTT.

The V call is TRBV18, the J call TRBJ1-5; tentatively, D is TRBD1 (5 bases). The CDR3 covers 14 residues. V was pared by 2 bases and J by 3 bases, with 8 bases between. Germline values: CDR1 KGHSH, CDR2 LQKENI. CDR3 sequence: CASSPGADNQPQHF. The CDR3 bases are TGTGCCAGCTCACCAGGGGCAGACAATCAGCCCCAGCATTTT.

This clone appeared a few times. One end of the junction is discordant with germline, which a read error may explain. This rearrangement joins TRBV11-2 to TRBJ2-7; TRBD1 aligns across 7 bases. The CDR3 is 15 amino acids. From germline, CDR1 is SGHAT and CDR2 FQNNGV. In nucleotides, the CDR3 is TGCGCCAGCAGCCAAGCGAGGGGGCACATGTACGAGCAGTACTTC. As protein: CASSQARGHMYEQYF.

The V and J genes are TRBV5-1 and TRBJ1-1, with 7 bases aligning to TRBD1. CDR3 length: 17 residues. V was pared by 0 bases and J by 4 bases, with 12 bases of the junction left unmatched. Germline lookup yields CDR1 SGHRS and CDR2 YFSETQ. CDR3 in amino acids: CASSLEGGPRAGTEAFF. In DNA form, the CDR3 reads TGCGCCAGCAGCTTGGAAGGGGGCCCTCGGGCTGGCACTGAAGCTTTCTTT. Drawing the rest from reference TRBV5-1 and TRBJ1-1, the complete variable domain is KAGVTQTPRYLIKTRGQQVTLSCSPISGHRSVSWYQQTPGQGLQFLFEYFSETQRNKGNFPGRFSGRQFSNSRSEMNVSTLELGDSALYLCASSLEGGPRAGTEAFFGQGTRLTVV.

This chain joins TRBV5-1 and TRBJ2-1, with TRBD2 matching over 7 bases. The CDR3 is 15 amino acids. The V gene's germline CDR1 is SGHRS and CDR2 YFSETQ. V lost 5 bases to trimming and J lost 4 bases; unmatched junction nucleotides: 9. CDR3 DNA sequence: TGCGCCAGCAGTCTATATGGGGGGGATTACAATGAGCAGTTCTTC. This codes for CASSLYGGDYNEQFF. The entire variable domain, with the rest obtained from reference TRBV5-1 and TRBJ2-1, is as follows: KAGVTQTPRYLIKTRGQQVTLSCSPISGHRSVSWYQQTPGQGLQFLFEYFSETQRNKGNFPGRFSGRQFSNSRSEMNVSTLELGDSALYLCASSLYGGDYNEQFFGPGTRLTVL.

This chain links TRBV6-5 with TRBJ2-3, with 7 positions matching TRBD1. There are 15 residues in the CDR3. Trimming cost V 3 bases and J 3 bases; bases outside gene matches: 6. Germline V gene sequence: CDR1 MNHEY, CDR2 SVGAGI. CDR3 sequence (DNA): TGTGCCAGCAGTTATGAGTACAGGGGAACAGATACGCAGTATTTT. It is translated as CASSYEYRGTDTQYF.

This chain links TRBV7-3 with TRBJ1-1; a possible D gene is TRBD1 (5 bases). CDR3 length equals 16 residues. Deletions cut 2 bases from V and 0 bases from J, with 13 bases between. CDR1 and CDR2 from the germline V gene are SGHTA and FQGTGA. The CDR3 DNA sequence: TGTGCCAGCAGCTTATTTTCGGGGGATTTGAACACTGAAGCTTTCTTT. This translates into CASSLFSGDLNTEAFF.

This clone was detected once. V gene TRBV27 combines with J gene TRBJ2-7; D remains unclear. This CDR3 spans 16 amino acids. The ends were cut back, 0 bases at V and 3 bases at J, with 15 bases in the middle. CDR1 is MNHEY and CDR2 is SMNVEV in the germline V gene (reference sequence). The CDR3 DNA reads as TGTGCCAGCAGTTTATCAACCTCTCCCGGGTTCTACGAGCAGTACTTC. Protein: CASSLSTSPGFYEQYF.

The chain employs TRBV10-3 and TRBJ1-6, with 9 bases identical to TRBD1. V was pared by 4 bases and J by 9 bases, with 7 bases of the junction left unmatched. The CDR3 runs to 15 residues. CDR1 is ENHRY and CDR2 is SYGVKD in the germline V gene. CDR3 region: CAISGTGDFRSPLHF. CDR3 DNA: TGTGCCATCAGTGGGACAGGGGATTTCCGTTCACCCCTCCACTTT.

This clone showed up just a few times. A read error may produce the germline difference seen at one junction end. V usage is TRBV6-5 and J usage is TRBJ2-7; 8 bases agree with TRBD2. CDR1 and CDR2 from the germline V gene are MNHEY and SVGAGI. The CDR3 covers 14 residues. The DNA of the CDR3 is TGTGCCAGCGGTTATAGCGGGGACACCTACGAGCAGTACTTC. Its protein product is CASGYSGDTYEQYF.

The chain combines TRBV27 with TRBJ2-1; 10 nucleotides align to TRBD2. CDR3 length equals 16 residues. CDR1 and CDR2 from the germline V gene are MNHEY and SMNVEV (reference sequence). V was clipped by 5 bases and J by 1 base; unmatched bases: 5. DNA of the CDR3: TGTGCCAGCAGTCCCCCGACTAGCGGGTCCTACAATGAGCAGTTCTTC. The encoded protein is CASSPPTSGSYNEQFF.

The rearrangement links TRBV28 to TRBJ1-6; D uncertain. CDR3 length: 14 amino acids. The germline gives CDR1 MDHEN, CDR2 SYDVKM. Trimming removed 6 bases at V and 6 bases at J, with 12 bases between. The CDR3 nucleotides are TGTGCCAGCAGACCGGGAGGGCCTAATTCACCCCTCCACTTT. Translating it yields CASRPGGPNSPLHF.

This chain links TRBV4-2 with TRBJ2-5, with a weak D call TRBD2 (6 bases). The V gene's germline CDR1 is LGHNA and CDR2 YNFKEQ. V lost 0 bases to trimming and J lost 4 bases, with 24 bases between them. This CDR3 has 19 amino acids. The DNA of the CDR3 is TGTGCCAGCAGCCAAGATCTCTACTGGCAGCGGGTGAATCGAGAGACCCAGTACTTC. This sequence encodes CASSQDLYWQRVNRETQYF.

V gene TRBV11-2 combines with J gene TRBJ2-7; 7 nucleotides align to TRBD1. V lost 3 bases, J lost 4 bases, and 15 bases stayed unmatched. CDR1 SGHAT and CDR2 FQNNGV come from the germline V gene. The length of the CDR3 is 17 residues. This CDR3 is CASSFQTGTLRIYEQYF. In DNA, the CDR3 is TGTGCCAGCAGCTTTCAGACAGGGACCTTGAGGATATACGAGCAGTACTTC. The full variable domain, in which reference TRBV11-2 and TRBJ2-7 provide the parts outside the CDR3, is EAGVAQSPRYKIIEKRQSVAFWCNPISGHATLYWYQQILGQGPKLLIQFQNNGVVDDSQLPKDRFSAERLKGVDSTLKIQPAKLEDSAVYLCASSFQTGTLRIYEQYFGPGTRLTVT.

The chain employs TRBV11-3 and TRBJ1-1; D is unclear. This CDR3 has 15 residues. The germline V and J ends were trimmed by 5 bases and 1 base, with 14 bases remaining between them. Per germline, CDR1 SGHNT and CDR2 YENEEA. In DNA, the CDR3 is TGTGCCAGCAGCCCGGGAGCTCCGGGGAACACTGAAGCTTTCTTT. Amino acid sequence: CASSPGAPGNTEAFF.

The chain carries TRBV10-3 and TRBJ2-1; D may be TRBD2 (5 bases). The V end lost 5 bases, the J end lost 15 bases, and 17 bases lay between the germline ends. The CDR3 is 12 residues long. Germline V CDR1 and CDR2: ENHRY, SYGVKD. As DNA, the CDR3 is TGTGCCATCAGTCCAAACCGGGAAAAGCCGTTCTTC. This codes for CAISPNREKPFF.